This TCR beta chain appears in the sequencing data of a study of T cells expressing NK-cell markers. About the research overall: Sorted CD3+CD56-NKG2C+, CD3+CD56+NKG2C- and CD3+CD56+NKG2C+ T cells were the source of the TCR beta repertoires. Serological testing identified seven of the eight sequenced donors as HCMV-seropositive and one as seronegative.

For TCR beta, cDNA was produced by 5'RACE template switching with UMIs. TCRdb reprocessed the 5' RACE reads, keeping one entry per CDR3 protein, no DNA. This table lists about 460,000 distinct CDR3 sequences. The sequence came from a woman aged 45 to 65 in good health. The sequenced material came from blood T cells: a sorted CD56 or NKG2C T cell subset, CD4+ or CD8+ T cells, or bulk PBMC T cells (not recorded which).

The CDR3 is CASSRTGSNGYTF. This chain connects TRBV3-1 to TRBJ1-2; TCRdb designates TRBD1, a call that cannot be tested without DNA. Germline CDR1 reads LGHDT; CDR2 reads YNNKEL (reference sequence). The CDR3 contains 13 residues.